The 21 T cell receptor beta chains below all came from one sample that was sequenced in a study of T cells after yellow fever vaccination (dated by TCRdb to about 2019). To prepare the library, 5' RACE was applied. This sample was sequenced with an Illumina HiSeq 2500. The public reads were run again by TCRdb, first through fastp at Q25 and then through MiXCR, and only productive beta chains were kept. Records with the same CDR3 protein are collapsed into one entry carrying the most frequent genes and DNA. The sample profile shows approximately 85,000 distinct CDR3 sequences; roughly 14% of them were found once. Around 23% of the sample is held by the ten biggest clonotypes. This sample's treatment or condition label indicates: live attenuated yellow fever vaccine strain. The sequencing used CD8+ T cells not binding an NS4B(214-222) dextramer, sorted from PBMCs, collected less than 25 days after the first yellow fever vaccination. Interpreted using the paper, the cell subset or site label stands for: NS4B epitope dextramer-negative CD8 T cells. These TCRs come from a man aged 18 to 35 who received the YFV17D yellow fever vaccine.

The V call is TRBV7-9, the J call TRBJ1-5; no clear D. This CDR3 has 16 amino acids. V lost 1 base, J lost 5 bases, and 15 bases lay in between. CDR1 and CDR2 from the germline V gene are SEHNR and FQNEAQ (reference sequence). CDR3 region: CASSLEREIVDQPQHF. Here the CDR3 DNA reads TGTGCCAGCAGCTTAGAAAGGGAGATCGTCGATCAGCCCCAGCATTTT.

The chain links TRBV19 to TRBJ2-1, with D hard to call. V lost 3 bases and J lost 5, with 8 bases in between. The germline V gene has CDR1 LNHDA and CDR2 SQIVND (reference sequence). This CDR3 has 13 residues. The DNA for the CDR3 is TGTGCCAGTAGTATGACAATGGACAATGAGCAGTTCTTC. This codes for CASSMTMDNEQFF.

The chain carries TRBV10-3 and TRBJ2-1; 10 bases fit TRBD2. The CDR3 runs to 11 residues. V shed 8 bases and J 14 bases; nucleotides not matched to a gene: 6. CDR1 and CDR2 (germline): ENHRY, SYGVKD. The CDR3 DNA is TGTGCCATCGGAACCGGGACTAGCGAGTTCTTC. This encodes CAIGTGTSEFF.

This clonotype has more than one count but fewer than ten. The chain combines TRBV20-1 with TRBJ2-5; D tentatively reads TRBD1 or TRBD2 (5 bases each). Deletions cut 6 bases from V and 1 base from J, with 18 bases between. This CDR3 comprises 15 residues. Germline CDR1 and CDR2: DFQATT and SNEGSKA (reference sequence). The CDR3: CSAPGPDEGQETQYF. The CDR3 nucleotides are TGCAGTGCCCCAGGGCCCGACGAGGGCCAAGAGACCCAGTACTTC.

This chain joins TRBV11-2 and TRBJ2-3; the D call may be TRBD1 or TRBD2 (6 bases each). With 6 bases removed from V and 1 base from J, the gap between germline ends came to 14 bases. The CDR3 consists of 15 residues. Germline V lookup: CDR1 SGHAT, CDR2 FQNNGV. In DNA form, the CDR3 reads TGTGCCAGCAGTACGGGGGCGACCCGCACAGATACGCAGTATTTT. Translated: CASSTGATRTDTQYF.

This clonotype was counted only a few times. The rearrangement links TRBV12-3 or TRBV12-4 to TRBJ1-4; a possible D gene is TRBD1 (5 bases). Trimming cost V 4 bases and J 12 bases, with 12 bases left between them. The CDR3 spans 12 residues. The CDR3: CASSSSGAELFF. The CDR3 nucleotides are TGTGCCAGCAGTTCATCCGGGGCCGAACTGTTTTTT.

The genes are TRBV7-6 and TRBJ2-5; no definite D call. Trimming removed 2 bases from V and 1 base from J, with 2 bases in between. The CDR3 length is 12 residues. CDR1 SGHVS and CDR2 FNYEAQ come from the germline V gene. The CDR3 DNA sequence: TGTGCCAGCAGCTTAACCCAAGAGACCCAGTACTTC. Amino acid sequence: CASSLTQETQYF.

The chain carries TRBV4-1 and TRBJ2-3, with 8 nucleotides matching TRBD2. The V gene's germline CDR1 is MGHRA and CDR2 YSYEKL. The CDR3 sequence is 16 residues long. Losses at the gene ends were 0 bases for V and 5 bases for J; bases not matched to a gene: 7. The chain's CDR3 is CASSQETSASGDTQYF. Written as DNA, the CDR3 is TGCGCCAGCAGCCAAGAGACTAGCGCCTCGGGAGATACGCAGTATTTT.

Details on this clonotype: A read error may produce the germline difference seen at one junction end. V is TRBV4-3 and J is TRBJ1-6; D is undetermined. Germline assignment: CDR1 LGHNA and CDR2 YSLEER. This CDR3 is 16 amino acids long. CDR3 loop: CTSSQGLSATDSPLHF. As DNA, the CDR3 is TGCACCAGCAGCCAAGGGCTATCGGCGACGGATTCACCCCTCCACTTT.

The J gene is TRBJ1-5, the V gene TRBV28; D not resolved. Germline V gene data show CDR1 as MDHEN and CDR2 as SYDVKM. V was cut by 3 bases and J by 1 base, with 13 bases left in between. The CDR3 runs to 16 residues. The CDR3 DNA reads as TGTGCCAGCAGTTTCGACGGACCTGGGAGCAATCAGCCCCAGCATTTT. This translates into CASSFDGPGSNQPQHF.

This rearrangement joins TRBV20-1 to TRBJ1-6; 8 bases map to TRBD1. The germline CDR1 and CDR2 sequences are DFQATT and SNEGSKA (reference sequence). The CDR3 covers 14 residues. V was pared by 5 bases and J by 8 bases, with 8 bases of the junction left unmatched. The CDR3 region is CSAGDRDRYSPLHF. As DNA, the CDR3 is TGCAGTGCTGGGGACCGGGACAGGTATTCACCCCTCCACTTT.

This clonotype was counted a few times. The chain has TRBV13 and TRBJ1-1; D ambiguous. The V gene's germline CDR1 is PRHDT and CDR2 FYEKMQ (reference sequence). Trimming left V 2 bases short and J 1 base short, with 8 bases between. The CDR3 sequence is 14 residues long. CDR3 sequence reads: CASSLSSANTEAFF. The CDR3 nucleotides read TGTGCCAGCAGCTTAAGCAGTGCGAACACTGAAGCTTTCTTT.

This clonotype was counted only a few times. The rearrangement uses TRBV20-1 and TRBJ1-5; D is uncertain. The CDR3 is 12 amino acids. V lost 3 bases and J lost 4, with 7 bases in between. Germline values: CDR1 DFQATT, CDR2 SNEGSKA (reference sequence). CDR3 region: CSARFINQPQHF. In DNA, the CDR3 is TGCAGTGCTAGGTTCATAAATCAGCCCCAGCATTTT.

The CDR3 nucleotides read TGTGCCAGCAGTTATTCCTCCGAGGTCTCCTACAATGAGCAGTTCTTC. As protein: CASSYSSEVSYNEQFF. The chain recombines TRBV6-5 with TRBJ2-1; D gene ambiguous. This CDR3 is 16 amino acids long. The ends were cut back, 3 bases at V and 0 bases at J, with 12 bases in the middle. CDR1 and CDR2 from the germline V gene are MNHEY and SVGAGI.

This clonotype was recorded a few times. The chain is built from TRBV7-9 and TRBJ1-1; D is unresolved. CDR3 length: 12 amino acids. V dropped 5 bases and J dropped 6 bases, with 10 bases sitting between them. CDR1 and CDR2 from the germline V gene are SEHNR and FQNEAQ (reference sequence). The CDR3 nucleotides read TGTGCCAGCAGCACGGGAGGCGCTGAAGCTTTCTTT. It yields the protein CASSTGGAEAFF.

In its sample, this clonotype was seen a few times. The CDR3 nucleotides are TGTGCCAGCAGTGACGACGACCTCGAGCAGTACTTC. This sequence encodes CASSDDDLEQYF. The rearrangement joins TRBV6-4 to TRBJ2-7; the D is unclear. In germline, CDR1 is MRHNA, CDR2 SNTAGT. The CDR3 runs 12 residues. Trimming stripped 2 bases from V and 6 bases from J, with 8 bases between.

The CDR3 region has the DNA TGTGCCAGCAGTGGGACTAGCCACGGGGAGCTGTTTTTT. It yields the protein CASSGTSHGELFF. The chain couples TRBV27 to TRBJ2-2; 9 nucleotides match TRBD2. The V segment lost 5 bases and the J segment 7 bases; nucleotides outside the gene matches: 2. CDR3 size: 13 residues. Germline CDR1 and CDR2: MNHEY and SMNVEV (reference sequence).

This clonotype was observed a handful of times. The rearrangement links TRBV3-1 to TRBJ2-1, with D tentatively TRBD1 (6 bases). The germline V and J ends were trimmed by 2 bases and 4 bases, with 15 bases remaining between them. The CDR3 loop spans 16 amino acids. Germline CDR1 and CDR2: LGHDT and YNNKEL (reference sequence). The CDR3 reads CASSQLGNRAYNEQFF. CDR3 coding DNA: TGTGCCAGCAGCCAACTCGGGAACAGGGCATACAATGAGCAGTTCTTC.

This clonotype was detected only a few times. The chain is built from TRBV20-1 and TRBJ2-3; possible D gene TRBD1, 6 bases. The length of the CDR3 is 14 residues. V was pared by 6 bases and J by 2 bases, with 15 bases between. The germline V gene has CDR1 DFQATT and CDR2 SNEGSKA (reference sequence). The CDR3 nucleotides are TGCAGTGCCGACAGGATCTCGAACACAGATACGCAGTATTTT. Translating it yields CSADRISNTDTQYF.

The V gene is TRBV4-1, the J gene TRBJ1-4; 7 bases align to TRBD1. From germline, CDR1 is MGHRA and CDR2 YSYEKL. The CDR3 contains 15 residues. The ends lost 2 bases at V and 6 bases at J; junction bases unmatched: 6. The chain's CDR3 is CASSQPGTDYEKLFF. The DNA of the CDR3 is TGCGCCAGCAGCCAACCCGGGACAGACTATGAAAAACTGTTTTTT.

The table lists this clonotype with a few counts. The chain links TRBV6-2 or TRBV6-3 to TRBJ2-7; 10 bases are shared with TRBD1. The CDR3 spans 14 residues. Trimming at V came to 4 bases and at J to 5 bases, leaving 5 bases not matched to a gene. In germline, CDR1 is MNHEY, CDR2 SVGEGT. The CDR3 is CASSSTGTGDEQYV. CDR3 nucleotides: TGTGCCAGCAGTTCGACCGGGACAGGGGACGAGCAGTACGTC.